Sequencing of this T cell receptor (beta chain) was carried out in a study of blood T cell repertoires in COVID-19. The method was immunoSEQ multiplex PCR; TCRdb's version includes in-frame clones alone and lacks a portion of them. This table has some 460,000 clones, about nine tenths appearing once. This CDR3 contains 15 residues. The J segment lost 1 base and the V segment lost 8 bases, leaving 7 bases of the junction unmatched. Germline CDR1 reads SEHNR; CDR2 reads FQNEAQ (reference sequence). This rearrangement joins TRBV7-9 to TRBJ2-3; 9 nucleotides match TRBD2. This clonotype was sampled from a woman younger than 30 who had recovered from COVID-19. The sequencing sample was made of PBMCs or T cells enriched from blood (not recorded which). CDR3 protein: CASGLSSGGTDTQYF. For the CDR3, the DNA is TGTGCCAGCGGCCTCTCTAGCGGGGGCACAGATACGCAGTATTTT.